These 26 T cell receptor beta chains originate from one sample sequenced in a study of CD4 T cells in relation to SARS-CoV-2 and coronaviruses. The method was immunoSEQ multiplex PCR; TCRdb's version includes in-frame clones alone and lacks a portion of them. The sample records some 21,000 clones, around three quarters being singletons. Before the COVID-19 pandemic, during about 2011-2019, CD4+ T cells were taken from unexposed donors. Isolation of CD4+ T cells took place after approximately 10 days in culture. Their antigens are not known. Sequenced: CD4+ T cells from PBMCs, cultured in vitro. These receptors all stem from a human donor in good health.

This clone has just a few counts. The genes are TRBV5-4 and TRBJ1-1; D is uncertain. Germline CDR1 SGHNT, CDR2 YYREEE (reference sequence). Trimming removed 4 bases at V and 11 bases at J, with 15 bases between. This CDR3 has 12 residues. CDR3 DNA sequence: TGTGCCAGCAGCCCGTCGGGAGTTGGGGCTTTCTTT. Its translation is CASSPSGVGAFF.

The rearrangement links TRBV6-5 to TRBJ1-4; D possibly corresponds to TRBD1 (5 bases). This CDR3 region has 13 residues. The V end was cut by 6 bases, the J end by 8 bases, with 13 bases between. Germline CDR1 reads MNHEY; CDR2 reads SVGAGI. The DNA of the CDR3 is TGTGCCAGCAGCCAGGGTCCGGAGGAAAAACTGTTTTTT. Protein: CASSQGPEEKLFF.

The chain carries TRBV6-1 and TRBJ1-4, with D perhaps matching TRBD1 (6 bases). V was clipped by 1 base and J by 0 bases, with 12 bases between them. This CDR3 comprises 17 residues. Per the germline V gene, CDR1 is MNHNS and CDR2 is SASEGT. The CDR3 loop reads CASSEGLRTATNEKLFF. DNA of the CDR3: TGTGCCAGCAGTGAAGGTCTCCGGACAGCAACTAATGAAAAACTGTTTTTT.

The chain couples TRBV6-1 to TRBJ1-3; the D gene is possibly TRBD1 (6 bases). The CDR3 is made up of 16 amino acids. Germline-derived CDR1 and CDR2 are MNHNS and SASEGT. V dropped 0 bases and J dropped 3 bases, with 12 bases sitting between them. Here the CDR3 DNA reads TGTGCCAGCAGTGAAGCGTGGGGGGCAGGTGGAAACACCATATATTTT. As protein: CASSEAWGAGGNTIYF.

The chain carries TRBV5-1 and TRBJ2-7; D gene uncertain. Germline loops: CDR1 SGHRS, CDR2 YFSETQ. CDR3 length: 13 amino acids. Trimming removed 4 bases from V and 9 bases from J, with 17 bases in between. The CDR3: CASSPQDTARQYF. The CDR3 nucleotides read TGCGCCAGCAGCCCGCAGGATACCGCACGGCAGTACTTC.

This chain joins TRBV18 and TRBJ1-1, with a weak D call TRBD1 (6 bases). The ends were cut back, 5 bases at V and 0 bases at J, with 19 bases in the middle. Germline V gives CDR1 KGHSH, CDR2 LQKENI. The CDR3 loop spans 17 amino acids. In DNA form, the CDR3 reads TGTGCCAGCTCAGCTACCGAGGGGGTTTTCATGAACACTGAAGCTTTCTTT. This sequence encodes CASSATEGVFMNTEAFF.

By sample share, this clone is medium-sized. The chain combines TRBV28 with TRBJ2-4; 9 nucleotides agree with TRBD2. This CDR3 has 16 residues. Trimming at V came to 4 bases and at J to 2 bases, leaving 6 bases not matched to a gene. The germline gives CDR1 MDHEN, CDR2 SYDVKM. The chain's CDR3 is CASSSLTSGTKNIQYF. DNA of the CDR3: TGTGCCAGCAGTTCCCTGACTAGCGGAACCAAAAACATTCAGTACTTC.

The chain couples TRBV6-6 to TRBJ1-1; D is possibly TRBD1 (5 bases). Germline CDR1 and CDR2: MNHNY and SVGAGI (reference sequence). V was clipped by 0 bases and J by 3 bases, with 14 bases between them. The CDR3 spans 16 residues. The CDR3 DNA follows: TGTGCCAGCAGTTACTCCAAAGGGTTGGGGGACACTGAAGCTTTCTTT. Protein: CASSYSKGLGDTEAFF.

The chain employs TRBV5-8 and TRBJ1-5; 7 nucleotides align to TRBD1. Trimming took 6 bases from V and 1 from J; bases not matched to a gene: 10. CDR3 length: 16 amino acids. Germline assignment: CDR1 SGHTS and CDR2 YDEGEE. The CDR3 sequence: CASTRDWGQSNQPQHF. CDR3 nucleotides: TGTGCCAGCACTCGAGATTGGGGACAGAGCAATCAGCCCCAGCATTTT.

The table lists this clone with a few counts. The chain employs TRBV11-2 and TRBJ2-2; 8 bases fit TRBD2. Germline CDR1 and CDR2: SGHAT and FQNNGV. The V gene end was trimmed by 3 bases and the J gene end by 6 bases; junction bases not matched to a gene: 6. The CDR3 is made up of 15 amino acids. The CDR3 reads CASSFLAGMAGELFF. The CDR3 coding sequence is TGTGCCAGCAGCTTTTTAGCGGGAATGGCCGGGGAGCTGTTTTTT.

The CDR3: CASSDHDRANQPQHF. The CDR3 DNA is TGTGCCAGCAGTGACCACGACAGGGCAAACCAGCCCCAGCATTTT. The genes are TRBV6-1 and TRBJ1-5; 7 bases are shared with TRBD1. CDR3 length: 15 amino acids. With 3 bases clipped from V and 7 bases from J, the junction kept 9 bases outside the gene matches. From germline, CDR1 is MNHNS and CDR2 SASEGT.

The J gene is TRBJ1-1, the V gene TRBV19; D remains unclear. V was clipped by 7 bases and J by 0 bases, with 9 bases between them. The germline V gene encodes CDR1 LNHDA and CDR2 SQIVND (reference sequence). CDR3 length: 13 amino acids. The CDR3 loop reads CASMGYLNTEAFF. CDR3 bases: TGTGCCAGTATGGGGTATTTGAACACTGAAGCTTTCTTT.

V gene TRBV10-3 combines with J gene TRBJ2-1; weak D call: TRBD2 (8 bases). V lost 5 bases to trimming and J lost 0 bases, with 14 bases between them. Germline loops: CDR1 ENHRY, CDR2 SYGVKD. This CDR3 is built from 16 residues. CDR3 loop: CAISLQGTSSYNEQFF. In DNA form, the CDR3 reads TGTGCCATCAGTTTACAGGGGACTAGCTCCTACAATGAGCAGTTCTTC.

The chain couples TRBV6-4 to TRBJ2-3; TRBD2 matches 13 bases. With 1 base clipped from V and 4 bases from J, the junction kept 14 bases outside the gene matches. The germline CDR1 and CDR2 sequences are MRHNA and SNTAGT. The CDR3 consists of 20 residues. The chain's CDR3 is CASSDLARLAGGRSADTQYF. As DNA, the CDR3 is TGTGCCAGCAGTGACTTGGCGCGACTAGCGGGAGGTCGGAGCGCAGATACGCAGTATTTT.

The chain combines TRBV5-1 with TRBJ1-1, with D maybe TRBD1 (5 bases). Trimming cost V 4 bases and J 0 bases, with 10 bases left between them. The CDR3 runs to 14 residues. The germline CDR1 and CDR2 sequences are SGHRS and YFSETQ. The CDR3 coding sequence is TGCGCCAGCAGCCCGGGACGATTGAACACTGAAGCTTTCTTT. Protein sequence: CASSPGRLNTEAFF. Together with reference TRBV5-1 and TRBJ1-1, the CDR3 gives the full variable domain: KAGVTQTPRYLIKTRGQQVTLSCSPISGHRSVSWYQQTPGQGLQFLFEYFSETQRNKGNFPGRFSGRQFSNSRSEMNVSTLELGDSALYLCASSPGRLNTEAFFGQGTRLTVV.

The rearrangement uses TRBV19 and TRBJ2-2, with D perhaps matching TRBD1 (5 bases). Trimming pared 7 bases from V and 7 bases from J, leaving 13 bases between. This CDR3 has 13 residues. Germline CDR1 LNHDA, CDR2 SQIVND (reference sequence). CDR3: CASNPMTDGELFF. In DNA, the CDR3 is TGTGCCAGTAACCCCATGACAGACGGGGAGCTGTTTTTT.

This clone occurred once. V gene TRBV30 combines with J gene TRBJ1-6; D call uncertain. The CDR3 has 15 residues. Germline V gene sequence: CDR1 GTSNPN, CDR2 SVGIG (reference sequence). V was clipped by 1 base and J by 8 bases, with 15 bases between them. The CDR3 reads CAWSGFKRFDSPLHF. The CDR3 region has the DNA TGTGCCTGGAGTGGTTTTAAGAGATTCGATTCACCCCTCCACTTT.

The rearrangement links TRBV9 to TRBJ1-2, with 10 positions matching TRBD1. V was pared by 0 bases and J by 4 bases, with 6 bases of the junction left unmatched. Germline V gene data show CDR1 as SGDLS and CDR2 as YYNGEE. The CDR3 consists of 16 residues. The CDR3: CASSVGWGQGSYGYTF. The CDR3 DNA follows: TGTGCCAGCAGCGTAGGGTGGGGACAGGGGTCCTATGGCTACACCTTC.

This chain connects TRBV10-2 to TRBJ2-6; tentatively, D is TRBD1 or TRBD2 (5 bases each). The V and J ends lost 3 bases and 1 base respectively, with 16 bases between them. Germline lookup yields CDR1 WSHSY and CDR2 SAAADI. The CDR3 contains 18 residues. The chain's CDR3 is CASSDEGQRFSGANVLTF. In nucleotides, the CDR3 is TGCGCCAGCAGTGATGAGGGGCAGCGGTTTTCTGGGGCCAACGTCCTGACTTTC.

The chain is built from TRBV28 and TRBJ1-2; no clear D gene. This CDR3 has 11 residues. CDR1 is MDHEN and CDR2 is SYDVKM in the germline V gene. Trimming removed 6 bases from V and 3 bases from J, with 5 bases in between. The CDR3 loop is CASSSYYGYTF. CDR3 DNA: TGTGCCAGCAGCTCTTACTATGGCTACACCTTC.

V usage is TRBV30 and J usage is TRBJ2-7; 7 nucleotides match TRBD1. In germline, CDR1 is GTSNPN, CDR2 SVGIG (reference sequence). The CDR3 covers 14 residues. V shed 2 bases and J 4 bases; nucleotides not matched to a gene: 8. The CDR3 DNA is TGTGCCTGGAGTAAGGGGGCAGCCGAGTACGAGCAGTACTTC. It translates to CAWSKGAAEYEQYF.

This clone was detected once. The chain uses TRBV7-3 and TRBJ2-1; no definite D call. CDR1 and CDR2 from the germline V gene are SGHTA and FQGTGA. V lost 2 bases and J 1 base, leaving 9 bases between the germline ends. This CDR3 spans 15 amino acids. This CDR3 is CASSLVFGSYNEQFF. Written as DNA, the CDR3 is TGTGCCAGCAGCTTAGTCTTCGGGTCCTACAATGAGCAGTTCTTC.

This clone occurred a few times. The chain carries TRBV28 and TRBJ2-7; 9 bases agree with TRBD2. J was trimmed by 8 bases and V by 5 bases; bases with no gene match: 19. This CDR3 spans 17 amino acids. CDR1 and CDR2 (germline): MDHEN, SYDVKM. In nucleotides, the CDR3 is TGTGCCAGCAGTGGGCAAGGCGGGAGGGCCAGGGGTTGGCAGCAGTACTTC. Protein product: CASSGQGGRARGWQQYF. Combining the CDR3 with reference TRBV28 and TRBJ2-7 gives the whole variable domain DVKVTQSSRYLVKRTGEKVFLECVQDMDHENMFWYRQDPGLGLRLIYFSYDVKMKEKGDIPEGYSVSREKKERFSLILESASTNQTSMYLCASSGQGGRARGWQQYFGPGTRLTVT.

V gene TRBV6-5 combines with J gene TRBJ2-3, with D possibly being TRBD2 (5 bases). CDR1 MNHEY and CDR2 SVGAGI come from the germline V gene. Trimming pared 6 bases from V and 5 bases from J, leaving 6 bases between. The CDR3 runs 11 residues. This chain's CDR3 is CASRAGDTQYF. The CDR3 bases are TGTGCCAGCAGGGCGGGAGATACGCAGTATTTT.

This clone was seen only once. The CDR3 DNA reads as TGTGCCAGCAGCTTGCTTCAGGTTCTCTCTGGAAACACCATATATTTT. Translating it yields CASSLLQVLSGNTIYF. This sequence joins TRBV5-5 and TRBJ1-3; D not resolved. The V end lost 1 base, the J end lost 0 bases, and 11 bases lay between the germline ends. Germline lookup yields CDR1 SGHKS and CDR2 YYEKEE (reference sequence). The CDR3 runs to 16 residues.

The chain recombines TRBV9 with TRBJ1-4, with D maybe TRBD1 (5 bases). CDR3 length: 14 amino acids. Germline-derived CDR1 and CDR2 are SGDLS and YYNGEE. Trimming stripped 1 base from V and 8 bases from J, with 12 bases between. The CDR3 region is CASSVQGRGEKLFF. DNA of the CDR3: TGTGCCAGCAGCGTACAGGGAAGGGGCGAAAAACTGTTTTTT.